This note documents a single TCR beta chain sequence. Original processing methods: Amplification from reference gene primers served as the basis for estimated nucleated cell counts. Measured with immunoSEQ multiplex PCR; TCRdb has only the in-frame clones, and not every one. V and J calls and clone size follow that table, whereas D and trimming were derived from the DNA. The profile shows roughly 170,000 clones, approximately 79% of them singletons. This entry comes from a study of blood T cell repertoires in COVID-19. About the study: Sites in the United States, Italy and Spain provided acute and convalescent COVID-19 samples. Sources were T cells, B-cell-depleted T cells, or PBMCs; the material itself was cDNA or gDNA.

Germline values: CDR1 KGHSH, CDR2 LQKENI. The ends were cut back, 3 bases at V and 8 bases at J, with 16 bases in the middle. This CDR3 is built from 15 residues. The receptor's source is a woman over 75 with acute or convalescent COVID-19. The rearrangement uses TRBV18 and TRBJ1-4, with TRBD1 as a possible D gene (5 bases). Input material: peripheral blood. Here the CDR3 reads CASSPDPAGWEKLFF. The CDR3 region has the DNA TGTGCCAGCTCACCTGACCCCGCAGGGTGGGAAAAACTGTTTTTT.